Following are 2 T cell receptor beta chains from one sample sequenced in a study of cytomegalovirus exposure and HLA in healthy donors. It was with 60 Vbeta and 13 Jbeta primers that the PCR ran. Clones were sequenced by immunoSEQ multiplex PCR, and TCRdb holds only the in-frame ones, with some missing. The sample holds some 110,000 clones; about two thirds are singletons and the top ten take roughly 0.79%. Sequenced: PBMCs. These receptors all come from a boy between 5 and 17 years old in good health and CMV-seronegative.

The rearrangement links TRBV4-3 to TRBJ2-1, with 9 bases identical to TRBD2. The J segment lost 9 bases and the V segment lost 1 base, leaving 7 bases of the junction unmatched. Germline V CDR1 and CDR2: LGHNA, YSLEER. CDR3 length: 15 residues. CDR3 DNA sequence: TGCGCCAGCAGCCAAGGCGGGGGGGCTTGGGGTGAGCAGTTCTTC. Amino acid sequence: CASSQGGGAWGEQFF.

The chain couples TRBV5-4 to TRBJ2-1; 9 bases align to TRBD1. V shed 4 bases, J shed 1 base, and the junction held 0 bases outside the gene matches. CDR3 length: 14 amino acids. Per germline, CDR1 SGHNT and CDR2 YYREEE (reference sequence). The chain's CDR3 is CASSGTGSYNEQFF. In nucleotides, the CDR3 is TGTGCCAGCAGCGGGACAGGGTCCTACAATGAGCAGTTCTTC.